These 9 T cell receptor beta chains came from one sample sequenced in a study of blood T cell repertoires in COVID-19. Measured with immunoSEQ multiplex PCR; TCRdb has only the in-frame clones, and not every one. The sample records approximately 230,000 clones, approximately 90% being singletons. The sequenced sample consisted of peripheral blood. These receptors originate from a woman in her twenties or thirties with COVID-19, enrolled during active disease.

The V call is TRBV5-6, the J call TRBJ1-2; D is undetermined. CDR3 length: 13 amino acids. The V gene's germline CDR1 is SGHDT and CDR2 YYEEEE. V dropped 0 bases and J dropped 4 bases, with 7 bases sitting between them. DNA of the CDR3: TGTGCCAGCAGCTTGGTACAGAGCTATGGCTACACCTTC. It codes for CASSLVQSYGYTF.

The V gene is TRBV4-3, the J gene TRBJ1-3; 7 bases fit TRBD1. Germline trimming cut 3 bases from V and 3 bases from J; bases unmatched to any gene: 2. The CDR3 consists of 14 residues. The germline CDR1 and CDR2 sequences are LGHNA and YSLEER. As DNA, the CDR3 is TGCGCCAGCAGCCAGGGGACAGTTGGAAACACCATATATTTT. Translating it yields CASSQGTVGNTIYF.

The chain links TRBV10-1 to TRBJ2-5; D possibly corresponds to TRBD1 (7 bases). The V end lost 3 bases, the J end lost 3 bases, and 11 bases lay between the germline ends. The CDR3 length is 14 residues. The V gene's germline CDR1 is WNHNN and CDR2 SYGVQD (reference sequence). CDR3 sequence: CASSDRGTEETQYF. The CDR3 DNA is TGCGCCAGCAGTGATCGGGGGACAGAAGAGACCCAGTACTTC.

The chain carries TRBV11-2 and TRBJ2-5; 8 bases are a match to TRBD1. Unmatched junction bases numbered 7, after V lost 5 bases and J lost 2 bases. CDR1 and CDR2 (germline): SGHAT, FQNNGV. This CDR3 has 15 residues. The CDR3 coding sequence is TGTGCCAGCAGCCCTGCGCGACAGGGGCAAGAGACCCAGTACTTC. It is translated as CASSPARQGQETQYF.

The chain uses TRBV30 and TRBJ2-1, with D perhaps TRBD2 (6 bases). Deletions cut 0 bases from V and 3 bases from J, with 6 bases between. The CDR3 totals 13 residues. The germline V gene encodes CDR1 GTSNPN and CDR2 SVGIG (reference sequence). As DNA, the CDR3 is TGTGCCTGGAGTGTGGGACTCTACAATGAGCAGTTCTTC. This codes for CAWSVGLYNEQFF.

This chain uses TRBV28 with TRBJ1-2; D remains unclear. V was cut by 4 bases and J by 8 bases, with 14 bases left in between. CDR1 is MDHEN and CDR2 is SYDVKM in the germline V gene. This CDR3 contains 13 residues. CDR3 DNA sequence: TGTGCCAGCAGTTCCCCCCAATACTTGGGCTACACCTTC. The encoded protein is CASSSPQYLGYTF.

V is TRBV5-1 and J is TRBJ1-2; 7 bases fit TRBD1. The germline V gene encodes CDR1 SGHRS and CDR2 YFSETQ. This CDR3 region has 15 residues. J lost 8 bases, V lost 6 bases, and 16 bases had no gene match. In DNA, the CDR3 is TGCGCCAGCACCCCAGAAGGGCAGGGGGTTGGAGGCTACACCTTC. It codes for CASTPEGQGVGGYTF.

The J gene is TRBJ2-7, the V gene TRBV3-1 (or the pseudogene TRBV3-2); perhaps TRBD1 as D (6 bases). CDR3 length: 13 amino acids. Trimming pared 0 bases from V and 3 bases from J, leaving 6 bases between. Germline-derived CDR1 and CDR2 are LGHDT and YNNKEL (reference sequence). The CDR3 DNA sequence: TGTGCCAGCAGCCAAGACAGGGGCTACGAGCAGTACTTC. It is translated as CASSQDRGYEQYF.

The J gene is TRBJ2-2, the V gene TRBV4-1; D remains ambiguous. The CDR3 has 14 residues. V lost 6 bases, J lost 3 bases, and 11 bases lay in between. Germline assignment: CDR1 MGHRA and CDR2 YSYEKL. CDR3 coding DNA: TGCGCCAGCAGACCCGACTCGTACACCGGGGAGCTGTTTTTT. Amino acid sequence: CASRPDSYTGELFF.